The subject of this entry is one TCR beta chain. The target antigen is unknown. PCR employed 60 Vbeta and 13 Jbeta primers. Clones were read by immunoSEQ multiplex PCR, and TCRdb kept only the in-frame ones, dropping some. The sample includes about 98,000 clones, roughly 76% of them seen just once. The sample comes from a study of cytomegalovirus exposure and HLA in healthy donors. Study overall: Most genotyped donors, 65% to 90% of around 370, had Caucasian-associated genetic ancestry.

General study points: A later analysis linked a missense DCLRE1C variant to TCR beta V- and J-gene trimming. Another analysis was done later, and it associated around 16,000 TCR beta sequences with HLA alleles at 0.05 false discovery rate.

CDR3 size: 14 residues. V was clipped by 5 bases and J by 6 bases; unmatched bases: 6. Per the germline V gene, CDR1 is SNHLY and CDR2 is FYNNEI. The clonotype comes from a man aged 45-60 years in good health and CMV-seronegative. The chain employs TRBV2 and TRBJ1-5; the match to TRBD1 covers 8 bases. Sequences were obtained from PBMCs. The CDR3 protein is CASSLSGGSQPQHF. DNA of the CDR3: TGTGCCAGCAGTCTGTCAGGGGGCAGTCAGCCCCAGCATTTT.